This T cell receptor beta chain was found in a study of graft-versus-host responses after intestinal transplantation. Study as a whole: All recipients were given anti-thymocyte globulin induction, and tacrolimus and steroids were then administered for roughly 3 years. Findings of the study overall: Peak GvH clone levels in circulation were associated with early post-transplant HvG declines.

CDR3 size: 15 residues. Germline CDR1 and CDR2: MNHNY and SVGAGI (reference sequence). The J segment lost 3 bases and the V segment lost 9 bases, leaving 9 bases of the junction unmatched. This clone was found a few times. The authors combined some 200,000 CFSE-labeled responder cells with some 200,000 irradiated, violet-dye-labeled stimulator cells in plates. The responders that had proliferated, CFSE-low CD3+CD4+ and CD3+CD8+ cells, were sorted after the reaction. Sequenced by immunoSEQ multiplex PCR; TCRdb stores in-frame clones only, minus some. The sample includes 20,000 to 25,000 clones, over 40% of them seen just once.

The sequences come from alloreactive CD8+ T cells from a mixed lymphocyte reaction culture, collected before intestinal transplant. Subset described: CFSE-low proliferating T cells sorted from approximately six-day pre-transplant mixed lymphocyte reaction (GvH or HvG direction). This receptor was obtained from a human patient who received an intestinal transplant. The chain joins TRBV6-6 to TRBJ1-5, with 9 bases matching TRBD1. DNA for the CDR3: TGTGCCAGTACGGATACAGGGGGCTACAATCAGCCCCAGCATTTT. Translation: CASTDTGGYNQPQHF.